The present T cell receptor (beta chain) was sequenced within a study of blood T cell repertoires in COVID-19. Study-level information: Italy, Spain and the United States were the sources of the convalescent and acute COVID-19 samples.

In terms of age and location, participants ranged from about 18 to 90 years and lived in under 30 US areas. Participant reports of clinical history set cohort assignment. Original processing methods: For nucleated cells, counts were estimated from reference gene primer amplification. Assay: immunoSEQ multiplex PCR; the TCRdb copy retains only in-frame clones and omits some. The V and J calls and the clone size are those of that table, but D and trimming were determined from the DNA. The profile shows about 200,000 clones, approximately 89% of them singletons. The germline CDR1 and CDR2 sequences are SGHRS and YFSETQ. The V segment lost 3 bases and the J segment 5 bases; nucleotides outside the gene matches: 6. The CDR3 runs to 15 residues.

This receptor was taken from a woman aged 40 to 50 with acute COVID-19. V gene TRBV5-1 combines with J gene TRBJ2-7, with TRBD2 matching 12 bases. Sequencing used PBMCs or T cells enriched from blood (not recorded which). The CDR3 nucleotides are TGCGCCAGCAGCTCCCTAGCGGGAGGGCCCCACGAGCAGTACTTC. The encoded protein is CASSSLAGGPHEQYF.